Listed below are T cell receptor beta chains from one sample, sequenced in a study of shared clonotypes between healthy human individuals. The assay was immunoSEQ multiplex PCR, and TCRdb's table has in-frame clones only and misses some. The sample holds some 2.3 million clones, about 92% seen once. The sample was naive CD4+ T cells from PBMCs. These receptors were taken from a man aged 18 to 30 in good health. Some clones in this sample may be carry-over from other donors' samples. Each CDR3 is given with its conserved first and last residue. A D gene is named only where the DNA matches it firmly. Some rows mark clone size as missing; the rest say once, few, many or name a class of expanded clone.

V	D	size	J	DNA	CDR3
TRBV4-2	TRBD2	.	TRBJ2-7	TGTGCCAGCAGCCAAGAGACTAGCGGACCCCACGGCGAGCAGTACTTC	CASSQETSGPHGEQYF
TRBV7-3	.	.	TRBJ2-7	TGTGCCAGCAGCGTTATGACAACTTCCGAGCAGTACTTC	CASSVMTTSEQYF
TRBV6-5	.	.	TRBJ1-1	TGTGCCAGCAGTTACTCCCTTCAGGTGAACACTGAAGCTTTCTTT	CASSYSLQVNTEAFF
TRBV10-1	TRBD2	.	TRBJ2-3	TGCGCCAGCAGCCGAGGCCTAGCGGGTACCACAGATACGCAGTATTTT	CASSRGLAGTTDTQYF
TRBV25-1	.	.	TRBJ2-7	TGTGCCAGCAGTCCCTCGACAGGCGGAGACTACGAGCAGTACTTC	CASSPSTGGDYEQYF
TRBV28	.	.	TRBJ2-3	TGTGCCAGCAGTTTATGGCGACAGAACACAGATACGCAGTATTTT	CASSLWRQNTDTQYF
TRBV9	TRBD2	.	TRBJ2-1	TGTGCCAGCAGCCATGATAGCGGGCCCTACAATGAGCAGTTCTTC	CASSHDSGPYNEQFF
TRBV5-1	.	.	TRBJ1-4	TGCGCCAGCAGCTTGGACGGTATAAATGAAAAACTGTTTTTT	CASSLDGINEKLFF
TRBV2	.	.	TRBJ2-5	TGTGCCAGCGCCCTGGGACCGACGAAAGAGACCCAGTACTTC	CASALGPTKETQYF
TRBV28	TRBD1	.	TRBJ2-3	TGTGCCAGCAGTCGACAGGGCCTCTTGACAGATACGCAGTATTTT	CASSRQGLLTDTQYF
TRBV5-4	.	.	TRBJ1-1	TGTGCCAGCAGCCTAGACAGCAACACTGAAGCTTTCTTT	CASSLDSNTEAFF
TRBV9	.	.	TRBJ2-2	TGTGCCAGCAGGACCTCGGGACTTCTCTTCACCGGGGAGCTGTTTTTT	CASRTSGLLFTGELFF
TRBV15	.	.	TRBJ2-1	TGTGCCACCAGCAGACACAACCGGGACTACAATGAGCAGTTCTTC	CATSRHNRDYNEQFF
TRBV6-4	TRBD2	.	TRBJ2-1	TGTGCCAGCAGTGACTCGACCGGGAGGGCCCTCGTGAATGAGCAGTTCTTC	CASSDSTGRALVNEQFF
TRBV5-8	TRBD1	once	TRBJ2-7	TGTGCCAGCTCTCGAGGGACAGGGCCCTACGAGCAGTACTTC	CASSRGTGPYEQYF
TRBV14	.	.	TRBJ2-7	TGTGCCAGCGGTCCAGGTCCCTGGGAGCAGTACTTC	CASGPGPWEQYF
TRBV10-3	TRBD1	.	TRBJ1-2	TGTGCCATCAGTGCCCCCTCCGGGACAGTCGTTGGCTACACCTTC	CAISAPSGTVVGYTF
TRBV28	TRBD1	.	TRBJ1-2	TGTGCCAGCTTAGATTACAGGGGATATGGCTACACCTTC	CASLDYRGYGYTF
TRBV5-6	.	.	TRBJ2-2	TGTGCCAGCAGCTACCCCTGGGGCAGGGCCAACACCGGGGAGCTGTTTTTT	CASSYPWGRANTGELFF
TRBV5-8	.	.	TRBJ1-5	TGTGCCAGCAGCCGGGACCGAAATCAGCCCCAGCATTTT	CASSRDRNQPQHF
TRBV27	TRBD1	.	TRBJ2-7	TGTGCCAGCAGTTTAGACCACAGGGGAACCTACGAGCAGTACTTC	CASSLDHRGTYEQYF
TRBV28	TRBD1	.	TRBJ1-2	TGTGCCAGCAGTTTTGGGGGTGCAGGGGGCGATGGCTACACCTTC	CASSFGGAGGDGYTF
TRBV6-6	TRBD1	.	TRBJ1-2	TGTGCCAGCGAACCCGGGACAGGGTATAAGAATGGCTACACCTTC	CASEPGTGYKNGYTF
TRBV7-2	TRBD1	.	TRBJ2-5	TGTGCCAGCAGCAGACAGGGTTACCAAGAGACCCAGTACTTC	CASSRQGYQETQYF